The 23 T cell receptor beta chains below come from one sample, sequenced in a study of T cells in tuberculosis. Clones were read by immunoSEQ multiplex PCR, and TCRdb kept only the in-frame ones, dropping some. The data show 35,000 to 40,000 clones, 90% to 95% seen once. What was sequenced was PBMCs. Source of these receptors: a donor between 10 and 35 years old with latent tuberculosis or without tuberculosis infection. Some clones in this sample may be carry-over from other donors' samples.

J is TRBJ2-2 and V is TRBV9; 8 nucleotides agree with TRBD2. The germline gives CDR1 SGDLS, CDR2 YYNGEE. CDR3 length: 16 residues. The V and J ends lost 3 bases and 4 bases, in that order; junction bases with no gene match: 8. As DNA, the CDR3 is TGTGCCAGCAGCGAGAGTGGCGGGGGGCTCACCGGGGAGCTGTTTTTT. This codes for CASSESGGGLTGELFF.

The chain couples TRBV4-1 to TRBJ1-5; D call uncertain. V lost 3 bases, J lost 2 bases, and 8 bases lay in between. The CDR3 runs to 14 residues. The germline V gene has CDR1 MGHRA and CDR2 YSYEKL. The CDR3 loop is CASSQQDRNQPQHF. The CDR3 coding sequence is TGCGCCAGCAGCCAGCAGGATCGCAATCAGCCCCAGCATTTT.

The chain employs TRBV23-1 and TRBJ2-7; D remains unclear. TRBV23-1 is assigned to the ORF class and has an uncertain function. Trimming took off 3 bases at V and 6 bases at J, with 9 bases between the two ends. The CDR3 contains 12 residues. CDR3 coding DNA: TGCGCCAGCAGTCATATTCCCCCCGAGCAGTACTTC. It encodes CASSHIPPEQYF.

This clone has only one observation. Here the CDR3 reads CASRSSGTGKFIGTF. The CDR3, as DNA: TGTGCCAGCAGATCTTCCGGGACAGGGAAATTTATTGGCACCTTC. The chain links TRBV7-2 to TRBJ1-2, with 9 nucleotides matching TRBD1. Germline CDR1 and CDR2: SGHTA and FQGNSA. This CDR3 has 15 residues. J was trimmed by 13 bases and V by 6 bases; bases with no gene match: 18.

This chain joins TRBV4-3 and TRBJ1-4, with D possibly TRBD1 on 6 matching bases. V was cut by 4 bases and J by 8 bases, with 23 bases left in between. The CDR3 length is 17 residues. Germline V CDR1 and CDR2: LGHNA, YSLEER. CDR3 loop: CASSRGALDRMEEKLFF. CDR3 bases: TGCGCCAGCAGCCGAGGGGCACTAGACAGGATGGAAGAAAAACTGTTTTTT.

The J gene is TRBJ2-5, the V gene TRBV5-1; TRBD1 might be the D (5 bases). Deletions cut 0 bases from V and 0 bases from J, with 12 bases between. The CDR3 covers 16 residues. Germline CDR1 reads SGHRS; CDR2 reads YFSETQ. The CDR3 region is CASSLAGPRYQETQYF. In DNA form, the CDR3 reads TGCGCCAGCAGCTTGGCAGGGCCCCGATACCAAGAGACCCAGTACTTC.

This chain links TRBV18 with TRBJ2-7; 10 bases fit TRBD1. Trimming removed 6 bases from V and 2 bases from J; junction bases left unmatched: 4. This CDR3 has 14 amino acids. Germline CDR1 and CDR2: KGHSH and LQKENI. The CDR3 is CASSPGTGAYEQYV. CDR3 DNA sequence: TGTGCCAGCTCGCCTGGGACAGGGGCCTACGAGCAGTACGTC.

The chain combines TRBV5-1 with TRBJ2-3, with a tentative D call TRBD2 (6 bases). CDR3 length: 14 residues. Germline assignment: CDR1 SGHRS and CDR2 YFSETQ. V dropped 4 bases and J dropped 1 base, with 10 bases sitting between them. CDR3: CASSTGLRTDTQYF. The DNA for the CDR3 is TGCGCCAGCAGCACGGGACTGCGCACAGATACGCAGTATTTT.

The chain joins TRBV11-2 to TRBJ2-3; 12 bases are shared with TRBD2. Trimming at V came to 5 bases and at J to 2 bases, leaving 5 bases not matched to a gene. There are 16 residues in the CDR3. The germline V gene has CDR1 SGHAT and CDR2 FQNNGV. In nucleotides, the CDR3 is TGTGCCAGCAGCCCAGGGACTAGCGGGTCCACAGATACGCAGTATTTT. This translates into CASSPGTSGSTDTQYF.

The J gene is TRBJ2-3, the V gene TRBV5-1, with 7 bases identical to TRBD2. The germline gives CDR1 SGHRS, CDR2 YFSETQ. V lost 7 bases and J lost 3; bases outside the gene matches: 8. This CDR3 has 14 residues. DNA for the CDR3: TGCGCCAGCGAAGCGGGGTTAGGAACAGATACGCAGTATTTT. It specifies CASEAGLGTDTQYF.

This chain links TRBV7-2 with TRBJ2-3; tentatively, D is TRBD1 (5 bases). Trimming cost V 0 bases and J 2 bases, with 9 bases left between them. CDR3 length equals 15 residues. Per the germline V gene, CDR1 is SGHTA and CDR2 is FQGNSA. In DNA form, the CDR3 reads TGTGCCAGCAGCTTAGCGGGGCTCCCCACAGATACGCAGTATTTT. Its translation: CASSLAGLPTDTQYF.

The chain uses TRBV6-5 and TRBJ1-1, with TRBD1 as a possible D gene (6 bases). Germline V gene lookup returns CDR1 MNHEY and CDR2 SVGAGI. Trimming shortened V by 2 bases and J by 3 bases, and 13 bases separated the two germline ends. The CDR3 has 15 amino acids. DNA of the CDR3: TGTGCCAGCAGTTACGTACAGGGTTCGGACACTGAAGCTTTCTTT. Translated: CASSYVQGSDTEAFF.

This sequence joins TRBV19 and TRBJ1-1, with a tentative D call TRBD1 (6 bases). The CDR3 is 13 amino acids. V was trimmed by 9 bases and J by 10 bases, leaving 21 bases between them. Per germline, CDR1 LNHDA and CDR2 SQIVND (reference sequence). The CDR3 spells CASRGGGVRPAFF. In nucleotides, the CDR3 is TGTGCCAGCCGGGGGGGCGGGGTGCGTCCAGCTTTCTTT.

The chain links TRBV6-5 to TRBJ1-5, with D maybe TRBD1 (6 bases). The germline V gene encodes CDR1 MNHEY and CDR2 SVGAGI. The CDR3 runs to 16 residues. Trimming pared 0 bases from V and 6 bases from J, leaving 15 bases between. The CDR3, as DNA: TGTGCCAGCAGTTACTCGGCAGGGTTGACAGGTCAGCCCCAGCATTTT. Translation gives CASSYSAGLTGQPQHF.

This sequence joins TRBV4-3 and TRBJ2-1; TRBD1 is a possible D gene (6 bases). The germline gives CDR1 LGHNA, CDR2 YSLEER. The length of the CDR3 is 15 residues. V was shortened by 0 bases and J by 3 bases, with 9 bases between the two germline ends. Here the CDR3 DNA reads TGCGCCAGCAGCCAAGAAACAGGGAGCTACAATGAGCAGTTCTTC. Amino acid sequence: CASSQETGSYNEQFF.

This clone was detected once. This chain connects TRBV9 to TRBJ1-2; D is unresolved. V lost 4 bases, J lost 5 bases, and 21 bases lay in between. The CDR3 extends over 16 amino acids. Germline values: CDR1 SGDLS, CDR2 YYNGEE. CDR3 DNA sequence: TGTGCCAGCAGCCCCGATATCAACCCAGCGTGGTATGGCTACACCTTC. Amino acids: CASSPDINPAWYGYTF.

V and J are TRBV27 and TRBJ2-1; D may be TRBD1 (5 bases). Trimming cost V 2 bases and J 8 bases, with 19 bases left between them. The CDR3 has 16 residues. Germline CDR1 and CDR2: MNHEY and SMNVEV (reference sequence). The CDR3 spells CASSLRPGALGDEQFF. Written as DNA, the CDR3 is TGTGCCAGCAGTTTACGGCCTGGGGCACTGGGTGATGAGCAGTTCTTC.

The rearrangement links TRBV5-4 to TRBJ2-3, with D possibly TRBD2 on 7 matching bases. The CDR3 length is 15 residues. Germline CDR1 and CDR2: SGHNT and YYREEE (reference sequence). V was trimmed by 5 bases and J by 5 bases, leaving 18 bases between them. CDR3 bases: TGTGCCAGCAGGGAGAGGTGGGGGGGCCGAGATACGCAGTATTTT. Its translation is CASRERWGGRDTQYF.

The chain carries TRBV18 and TRBJ2-3, with TRBD1 identical over 8 bases. The CDR3 totals 14 residues. J gave up 5 bases and V 4 bases, and 5 bases lay outside the gene matches. Germline V gives CDR1 KGHSH, CDR2 LQKENI. The CDR3 sequence is CASSRQDREDTQYF. CDR3 DNA sequence: TGTGCCAGCTCACGACAGGACAGGGAAGATACGCAGTATTTT.

The J gene is TRBJ2-1, the V gene TRBV18, with TRBD2 matching 8 bases. The CDR3 consists of 14 residues. The V and J ends lost 4 bases and 9 bases, in that order; junction bases with no gene match: 8. CDR1 and CDR2 from the germline V gene are KGHSH and LQKENI. CDR3 nucleotides: TGTGCCAGCTCACTTACCGACGGGGGGGGTGAGCAGTTCTTC. As protein: CASSLTDGGGEQFF.

The chain couples TRBV2 to TRBJ1-6; D not certain. CDR3 size: 13 residues. V lost 3 bases, J lost 10 bases, and 10 bases lay in between. The V gene's germline CDR1 is SNHLY and CDR2 FYNNEI. CDR3 nucleotide sequence: TGTGCCAGCAGTGATTCGGGAGTGTCACCCCTCCACTTT. Translating it yields CASSDSGVSPLHF.

The V gene is TRBV5-6, the J gene TRBJ2-5, with 8 bases identical to TRBD1. This CDR3 has 15 residues. The trim removed 1 base at V and 4 bases at J, leaving 6 bases unmatched. CDR1 and CDR2 (germline): SGHDT, YYEEEE. The chain's CDR3 is CASSLLTGTGETQYF. For the CDR3, the DNA is TGTGCCAGCAGCTTGTTAACCGGGACAGGAGAGACCCAGTACTTC.

The chain has TRBV5-1 and TRBJ2-3; D unresolved. The germline gives CDR1 SGHRS, CDR2 YFSETQ. V dropped 0 bases and J dropped 1 base, with 9 bases sitting between them. The CDR3 is 15 residues long. This CDR3 reads CASSLASTGTDTQYF. The CDR3 DNA sequence: TGCGCCAGCAGCTTGGCTTCCACTGGCACAGATACGCAGTATTTT.